The clone carrying this T cell receptor beta chain has only a few counts. The trim removed 6 bases at V and 2 bases at J, leaving 6 bases unmatched. The CDR3 is made up of 15 amino acids. Germline values: CDR1 MDHEN, CDR2 SYDVKM. Produced via immunoSEQ multiplex PCR; TCRdb's table is partial and in-frame only. The table includes some 200,000 clones, more than 75% detected once. The sample is drawn from a study of blood T cell repertoires in COVID-19. The sequenced sample was peripheral blood. This sequence was found in a man older than 75 with acute or convalescent COVID-19. The J gene is TRBJ1-2, the V gene TRBV28; 10 bases line up with TRBD1. The CDR3 bases are TGTGCCAGCAGAGACGACAGGGGGCTCAACTATGGCTACACCTTC. Amino acid sequence: CASRDDRGLNYGYTF.